The source of this T cell receptor (beta chain) is a study of blood T cells in healthy people across ages. Study-level background: For every two T cells, template switching captured about one barcoded beta molecule. Study-wide results and caveats: Among T cells, TCR beta diversity per million cells dropped roughly linearly as age rose.

The CDR3 covers 14 residues. V was clipped by 3 bases and J by 5 bases; unmatched bases: 6. Per the germline V gene, CDR1 is SGDLS and CDR2 is YYNGEE. Caucasian individuals from Russia who were healthy and aged about 6 to 95 acted as donors. A second PCR, run for 7 to 11 cycles, used a sample-barcoded 5' primer plus a J-beta primer mix. All cDNA molecules were each tagged by a template-switch adaptor with 12 random nucleotides. TCRdb ran MiXCR on the 5' RACE reads and lists one entry per CDR3 protein. The sample carries about 1,500,000 distinct CDR3 sequences, about 30% recorded once. On this clonotype: Its antigen is currently unknown.

This chain links TRBV9 with TRBJ1-1; 8 positions agree with TRBD1. The sequence was obtained from a woman under 40 in good health. Sequencing used blood. The CDR3 sequence is CASSANRGKTEAFF. The CDR3 DNA is TGTGCCAGCAGCGCAAACAGGGGGAAGACTGAAGCTTTCTTT.